This is a list of T cell receptor beta chains from one sample in a study of OX40 agonist ivuxolimab in advanced cancers. Clones were sequenced by immunoSEQ multiplex PCR, and TCRdb holds only the in-frame ones, with some missing. The sample has approximately 49,000 clones, around 85% seen once. This material consisted of CD4+ or CD8+ T cells sorted from blood, taken in a trial of the OX40 agonist ivuxolimab. The receptors stem from an adult with an advanced solid tumor such as melanoma, head and neck, liver or kidney cancer. Both conserved end residues are part of each CDR3. Each record gives: V gene, J gene, CDR3 protein.

V: TRBV27; J: TRBJ1-4; CDR3: CASGTGSEKLFF
V: TRBV5-1; J: TRBJ2-7; CDR3: CASSLAGGEQYF
V: TRBV9; J: TRBJ1-4; CDR3: CASSETGEGINEKLFF
V: TRBV29-1; J: TRBJ1-2; CDR3: CSVEFGDFYGYTF
V: TRBV4-3; J: TRBJ2-1; CDR3: CASSLRPPLAESYNEQFF
V: TRBV9; J: TRBJ1-1; CDR3: CASSTQGASTEAFF
V: TRBV6-1; J: TRBJ2-5; CDR3: CASRSGTRETQYF
V: TRBV2; J: TRBJ1-1; CDR3: CASRGADKGNTEAFF
V: TRBV19; J: TRBJ2-1; CDR3: CASIPDPGQGNNEQFF
V: TRBV9; J: TRBJ2-5; CDR3: CASTAGDRSQETQYF
V: TRBV28; J: TRBJ1-1; CDR3: CASSFSYSLNTEAFF
V: TRBV5-8; J: TRBJ1-2; CDR3: CAMSRRPGGFDGYTF
V: TRBV28; J: TRBJ1-2; CDR3: CASSRVWDSETYGYTF
V: TRBV6-5; J: TRBJ1-2; CDR3: CASSYGSGSSVYGYTF
V: TRBV6-5; J: TRBJ2-7; CDR3: CASNGQGIRYEQYF
V: TRBV4-3; J: TRBJ2-1; CDR3: CASSGGGEQFF
V: TRBV9; J: TRBJ1-1; CDR3: CASSVGPGNGNTEAFF
V: TRBV28; J: TRBJ2-5; CDR3: CASTGQETQYF
V: TRBV4-3; J: TRBJ2-3; CDR3: CASSAILAGGGTDTQYF
V: TRBV28; J: TRBJ2-1; CDR3: CASSPAGAYNEQFF
V: TRBV4-1; J: TRBJ2-2; CDR3: CASSQDASGELFF
V: TRBV11-2; J: TRBJ1-1; CDR3: CASNFRRGRGDAGEAFF
V: TRBV7-9; J: TRBJ1-2; CDR3: CASSLVRDRSYGYTF
V: TRBV7-2; J: TRBJ2-7; CDR3: CASSPGAGSYEQYF
V: TRBV30; J: TRBJ1-4; CDR3: CAWSAEGTGIGWGQVATNEKLFF
V: TRBV7-9; J: TRBJ2-7; CDR3: CASSPGQGYEQYF
V: TRBV28; J: TRBJ1-1; CDR3: CASRVRGGTEAFF
V: TRBV2; J: TRBJ2-5; CDR3: CASSGPGLLQETQYF
V: TRBV4-1; J: TRBJ2-5; CDR3: CASSSGLAGGIETQYF
V: TRBV4-1; J: TRBJ1-1; CDR3: CASRLELLNTEAFF
V: TRBV27; J: TRBJ2-3; CDR3: CASGFQSGYTQYF
V: TRBV6-5; J: TRBJ2-2; CDR3: CASAQVSGELFF
V: TRBV9; J: TRBJ1-1; CDR3: CASSPPDSMNTEAFF
V: TRBV11-2; J: TRBJ2-2; CDR3: CASSLGKDRELFF
V: TRBV5-4; J: TRBJ1-1; CDR3: CASSLEGRAFF
V: TRBV5-1; J: TRBJ1-2; CDR3: CASSGGQNNYGYTF
V: TRBV28; J: TRBJ2-7; CDR3: CASSNRDIRYEQYF
V: TRBV4-2; J: TRBJ1-2; CDR3: CASSQDQGQNYGYTF